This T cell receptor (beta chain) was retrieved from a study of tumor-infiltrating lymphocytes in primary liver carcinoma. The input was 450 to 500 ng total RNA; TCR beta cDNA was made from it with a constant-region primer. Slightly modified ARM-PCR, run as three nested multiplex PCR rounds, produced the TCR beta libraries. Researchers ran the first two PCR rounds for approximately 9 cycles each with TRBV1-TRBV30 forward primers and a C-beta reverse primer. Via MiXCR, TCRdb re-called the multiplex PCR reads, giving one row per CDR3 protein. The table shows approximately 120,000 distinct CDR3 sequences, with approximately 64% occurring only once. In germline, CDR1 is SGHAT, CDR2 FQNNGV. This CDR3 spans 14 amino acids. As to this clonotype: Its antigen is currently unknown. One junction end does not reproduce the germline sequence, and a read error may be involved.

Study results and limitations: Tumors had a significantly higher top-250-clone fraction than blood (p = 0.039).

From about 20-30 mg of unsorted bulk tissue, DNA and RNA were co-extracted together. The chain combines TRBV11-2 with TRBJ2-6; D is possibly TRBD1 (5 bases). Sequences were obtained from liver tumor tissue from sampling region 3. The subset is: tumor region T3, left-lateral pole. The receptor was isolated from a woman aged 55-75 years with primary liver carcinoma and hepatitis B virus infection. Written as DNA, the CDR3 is TGTGCCAGCAGGATGGCTTCTGGGGCCAACGTCATGACTTTC. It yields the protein CASRMASGANVMTF.